A single sample gave rise to the 7 T cell receptor beta chains below, sequenced in a study of blood T cell repertoires in COVID-19. Repertoires were generated with immunoSEQ multiplex PCR, while TCRdb's copy carries only in-frame clones and drops some. The data contain about 88,000 clones, 75% to 90% of them singletons. The sequencing sample was made of peripheral blood. These receptors were obtained from a male donor with acute or convalescent COVID-19.

The chain recombines TRBV5-1 with TRBJ1-5; no clear D gene. In germline, CDR1 is SGHRS, CDR2 YFSETQ. This CDR3 is 15 amino acids long. CDR3 nucleotides: TGCGCTTCTCGTCAGCACAGTGATGGCAATCAGCCCCAGCATTTT. Translation gives CASRQHSDGNQPQHF.

The rearrangement joins TRBV6-5 to TRBJ1-1; TRBD1 matches at 7 bases. The CDR3 covers 14 residues. V gave up 6 bases and J gave up 5 bases; unmatched junction bases: 9. Per germline, CDR1 MNHEY and CDR2 SVGAGI. In DNA, the CDR3 is TGTGCCAGCAGCCTAACAGGGGCGGGAACTGAAGCTTTCTTT. Protein: CASSLTGAGTEAFF.

V gene TRBV2 combines with J gene TRBJ1-1; TRBD1 matches 9 bases. Germline CDR1 and CDR2: SNHLY and FYNNEI. Losses at the gene ends were 9 bases for V and 0 bases for J; bases not matched to a gene: 8. The CDR3 loop spans 15 amino acids. The CDR3 region is CARQRQGGMNTEAFF. The DNA for the CDR3 is TGTGCCAGACAAAGACAGGGGGGCATGAACACTGAAGCTTTCTTT.

The chain uses TRBV30 and TRBJ1-3, with TRBD1 as a possible D gene (5 bases). Germline values: CDR1 GTSNPN, CDR2 SVGIG (reference sequence). The CDR3 extends over 12 amino acids. V was pared by 7 bases and J by 4 bases, with 11 bases between. As DNA, the CDR3 is TGTGCCTCTACGGGGGGGGGAAACACCATATATTTT. Translating gives CASTGGGNTIYF.

The chain uses TRBV6-6 and TRBJ1-3; tentative D call: TRBD1 (5 bases). This CDR3 spans 15 amino acids. CDR1 and CDR2 from the germline V gene are MNHNY and SVGAGI (reference sequence). V was trimmed by 6 bases and J by 0 bases, leaving 12 bases between them. DNA for the CDR3: TGTGCCAGCAGCTCCCGGGGACTCTCTGGAAACACCATATATTTT. This translates into CASSSRGLSGNTIYF.

This clone was seen only once. The genes are TRBV6-1 and TRBJ2-3; unclear D gene. CDR1 is MNHNS, CDR2 SASEGT, per germline. The V end lost 3 bases, the J end lost 0 bases, and 16 bases lay between the germline ends. The CDR3 is made up of 17 amino acids. CDR3 DNA sequence: TGTGCCAGCAGTGACGCGGTGTTATTTTCTAGCACAGATACGCAGTATTTT. Amino acid sequence: CASSDAVLFSSTDTQYF.

This clone was seen once. CDR3: CASSKVSGGFSYEQYF. In DNA form, the CDR3 reads TGTGCCAGCAGCAAGGTCTCCGGGGGGTTCTCCTACGAGCAGTACTTC. V and J are TRBV21-1 and TRBJ2-7; no check of the table's D call, TRBD2, against the DNA was made. TRBV21-1 counts as a pseudogene. The CDR3 consists of 16 residues.